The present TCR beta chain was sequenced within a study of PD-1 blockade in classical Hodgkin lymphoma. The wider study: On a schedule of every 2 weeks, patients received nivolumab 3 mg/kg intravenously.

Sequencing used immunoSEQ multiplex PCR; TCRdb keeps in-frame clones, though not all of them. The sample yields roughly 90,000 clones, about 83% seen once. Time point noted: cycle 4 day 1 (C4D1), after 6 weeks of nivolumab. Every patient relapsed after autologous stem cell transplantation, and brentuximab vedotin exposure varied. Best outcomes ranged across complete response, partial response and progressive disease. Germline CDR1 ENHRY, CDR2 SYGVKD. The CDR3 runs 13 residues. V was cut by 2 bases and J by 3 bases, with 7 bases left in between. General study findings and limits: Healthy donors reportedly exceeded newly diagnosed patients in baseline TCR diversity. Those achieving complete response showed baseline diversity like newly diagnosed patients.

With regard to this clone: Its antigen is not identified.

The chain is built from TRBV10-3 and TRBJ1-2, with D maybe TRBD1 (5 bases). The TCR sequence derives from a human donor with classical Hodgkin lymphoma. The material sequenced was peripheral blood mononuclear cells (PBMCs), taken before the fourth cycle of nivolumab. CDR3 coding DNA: TGTGCCATCAGTGAGCCGACAGACTATGGCTACACCTTC. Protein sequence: CAISEPTDYGYTF.